The count of the clone carrying this T cell receptor (beta chain) is one. Trimming pared 6 bases from V and 5 bases from J, leaving 16 bases between. The CDR3 consists of 13 residues. Germline assignment: CDR1 GTSNPN and CDR2 SVGIG (reference sequence). This sample is drawn from a study of OX40 agonist ivuxolimab in advanced cancers. The assay was immunoSEQ multiplex PCR, and TCRdb's table has in-frame clones only and misses some. Among approximately 27,000 clones listed, about 80% were seen once. This specimen consisted of CD4+ or CD8+ T cells sorted from blood, obtained in a trial of the OX40 agonist ivuxolimab. The rearrangement joins TRBV30 to TRBJ2-5; no firm D call. The TCR sequence derives from an adult with an advanced solid tumor such as melanoma, head and neck, liver or kidney cancer. The CDR3 reads CACVLDGRETQYF. In DNA form, the CDR3 reads TGTGCCTGCGTACTGGACGGACGGGAGACCCAGTACTTC.